These 5 T cell receptor beta chains were all obtained from the same sample, sequenced in a study of T cell changes during pregnancy in multiple sclerosis (dated by TCRdb to about 2019). Libraries were constructed by the immunoSEQ multiplex PCR assay. Here the immuneACCESS table is served through TCRdb, limited to in-frame sequences with V and J called. Missing clones are a known gap in these copies; in checked studies unresolved V genes cover under half, and the rest lacks a known reason. This sample holds roughly 58,000 clones; approximately 92% were observed only once. The ten biggest clones cover approximately 0.15% of the sample. The sequenced sample was CD4+ T cells from peripheral blood mononuclear cells, obtained after pregnancy. These receptors were collected from a female donor in good health, enrolled as a control in a pregnancy study.

The chain is built from TRBV20-1 and TRBJ2-5; D not certain. This CDR3 contains 11 residues. CDR1 and CDR2 from the germline V gene are DFQATT and SNEGSKA (reference sequence). Trimming took off 3 bases at V and 4 bases at J, with 6 bases between the two ends. The CDR3 sequence is CSASVLETQYF. In nucleotides, the CDR3 is TGCAGTGCTAGTGTCCTAGAGACCCAGTACTTC.

The gene calls are TRBV7-9 and TRBJ2-6; possible D gene TRBD2, 6 bases. The CDR3 length is 17 residues. Trimming cost V 5 bases and J 2 bases, with 16 bases left between them. Germline V gives CDR1 SEHNR, CDR2 FQNEAQ (reference sequence). Here the CDR3 reads CASSRRLGGAGANVLTF. The CDR3 DNA reads TGTGCCAGCAGCCGCCGGCTCGGGGGAGCTGGGGCCAACGTCCTGACTTTC.

V gene TRBV4-1 combines with J gene TRBJ1-2, with D possibly being TRBD1 (6 bases). Germline lookup yields CDR1 MGHRA and CDR2 YSYEKL. The CDR3 has 16 residues. The V and J ends lost 4 bases and 5 bases respectively, with 20 bases between them. The CDR3 DNA reads as TGCGCCAGCAGCCCTATAGGGGACACCCAAAGTTATGGCTACACCTTC. Its translation is CASSPIGDTQSYGYTF.

The chain employs TRBV28 and TRBJ1-3, with a possible D match to TRBD1 (5 bases). Trimming pared 2 bases from V and 0 bases from J, leaving 11 bases between. Germline V gene sequence: CDR1 MDHEN, CDR2 SYDVKM. The CDR3 extends over 16 amino acids. The CDR3 is CASSLRSGGSGNTIYF. The CDR3 DNA reads TGTGCCAGCAGTTTACGGTCGGGGGGCTCTGGAAACACCATATATTTT.

The chain joins TRBV4-1 to TRBJ2-1; weak D call: TRBD1 (5 bases). Germline-derived CDR1 and CDR2 are MGHRA and YSYEKL. The CDR3 spans 13 residues. V lost 6 bases and J lost 5, with 11 bases in between. CDR3 DNA sequence: TGCGCCAGCAGGTTTACAGGAAACAATGAGCAGTTCTTC. This encodes CASRFTGNNEQFF.